These T cell receptor beta chains were read from a single sample in a study of a mutant IDH1 vaccine in newly diagnosed glioma. Assay used: immunoSEQ multiplex PCR; TCRdb lists only in-frame clones, some missing. The table shows 50,000 to 55,000 clones, with roughly 78% occurring only once. The antigens of these receptors remain unknown. The starting material was PBMCs, obtained from a glioma patient whose treatment included an IDH1 peptide vaccine. These receptors were taken from a man aged 50 to 59 with glioma. Both conserved end residues are part of each CDR3. Each record gives: V gene, CDR3 length, clone size, D gene, J gene, CDR3 protein, CDR3 DNA. The D gene is left open where the match is weak. Clone sizes are given selectively: once, few, many, or a class where the clone is expanded.

TRBV28	12	NA	NA	TRBJ1-5	CASTLNNQPQHF	TGTGCCAGCACCCTGAACAATCAGCCCCAGCATTTT
TRBV4-2	15	NA	NA	TRBJ2-5	CASSQDALRVETQYF	TGTGCCAGCAGCCAAGATGCACTGCGTGTGGAGACCCAGTACTTC
TRBV6-6	13	NA	NA	TRBJ2-3	CASRVPGDYTQYF	TGTGCCAGCAGGGTACCGGGTGACTATACGCAGTATTTT
TRBV5-8	19	NA	TRBD2	TRBJ2-3	CASSLGGLAGAGVADTQYF	TGTGCCAGCAGCTTGGGGGGACTAGCGGGGGCCGGCGTGGCAGATACGCAGTATTTT
TRBV7-9	14	NA	NA	TRBJ2-6	CASSFADTGYVLTF	TGTGCCAGCAGCTTCGCAGACACCGGTTACGTCCTGACTTTC
TRBV11-3	17	NA	TRBD2	TRBJ2-3	CASSSNSGGAGTDTQYF	TGTGCCAGCAGCTCCAATAGCGGGGGGGCCGGGACAGATACGCAGTATTTT
TRBV5-6	16	NA	NA	TRBJ1-5	CASSSWGANSNQPQHF	TGTGCCAGCAGCTCCTGGGGAGCAAATAGCAATCAGCCCCAGCATTTT
TRBV6-1	13	NA	NA	TRBJ1-5	CASRDGTNQPQHF	TGTGCCAGCAGGGACGGGACAAATCAGCCCCAGCATTTT
TRBV28	12	NA	NA	TRBJ1-5	CASSLRSQPQHF	TGTGCCAGCAGTTTACGTAGTCAGCCCCAGCATTTT
TRBV28	13	NA	NA	TRBJ2-7	CASSPGSEYEQYF	TGTGCCAGCAGCCCTGGGTCTGAATACGAGCAGTACTTC
TRBV7-2	13	once	TRBD1	TRBJ1-2	CASSTRTGPGYTF	TGTGCCAGCAGCACCCGGACAGGGCCAGGCTACACCTTC
TRBV30	13	few	NA	TRBJ1-5	CAWSPRVGQPQHF	TGTGCCTGGAGTCCCAGGGTAGGTCAGCCCCAGCATTTT
TRBV9	15	NA	NA	TRBJ2-1	CASSVRGGLYNEQFF	TGTGCCAGCAGCGTAAGGGGGGGGCTTTACAATGAGCAGTTCTTC
TRBV4-3	13	NA	NA	TRBJ2-7	CASSQGAGREQYF	TGCGCCAGCAGCCAAGGGGCGGGGCGCGAGCAGTACTTC
TRBV19	17	NA	NA	TRBJ1-3	CASSTPPRLNSGNTIYF	TGTGCCAGTAGCACCCCTCCCAGGCTTAACTCTGGAAACACCATATATTTT
TRBV11-2	15	many	TRBD1	TRBJ1-1	CASSPWTGGETEAFF	TGTGCCAGCAGCCCCTGGACAGGGGGCGAAACTGAAGCTTTCTTT
TRBV29-1	11	NA	TRBD1	TRBJ1-2	CSAGQGGGYTF	TGCAGCGCGGGACAGGGGGGTGGCTACACCTTC
TRBV2	17	NA	TRBD1	TRBJ1-5	CASSWDREGESNQPQHF	TGTGCCAGCAGTTGGGACAGGGAAGGAGAAAGCAATCAGCCCCAGCATTTT
TRBV19	14	NA	TRBD1	TRBJ1-5	CASSLAGTGAPQHF	TGTGCCAGTAGTCTCGCCGGGACAGGGGCCCCCCAGCATTTT
TRBV27	15	NA	TRBD1	TRBJ1-2	CASSFIPGGGYGYTF	TGTGCCAGCAGTTTCATCCCAGGGGGGGGGTATGGCTACACCTTC
TRBV6-1	16	few	TRBD2	TRBJ2-5	CASSELNLAGKETQYF	TGTGCCAGCAGTGAATTGAATCTAGCGGGGAAAGAGACCCAGTACTTC
TRBV18	13	NA	NA	TRBJ1-1	CASSSGSNTEAFF	TGTGCCAGCTCATCGGGATCTAACACTGAAGCTTTCTTT
TRBV7-2	11	NA	NA	TRBJ2-1	CASSLGQHPFF	TGTGCCAGCAGCTTGGGACAACACCCGTTCTTC
TRBV7-2	14	many	NA	TRBJ1-2	CASSLIGGGYGYTF	TGTGCCAGCAGCTTAATCGGGGGGGGCTATGGCTACACCTTC
TRBV4-3	13	NA	TRBD2	TRBJ2-1	CASSRDYYNEQFF	TGCGCCAGCAGCCGGGACTACTACAATGAGCAGTTCTTC
TRBV4-1	17	once	NA	TRBJ1-1	CASSQDRTETLNTEAFF	TGCGCCAGCAGCCAAGATAGGACCGAGACTTTGAACACTGAAGCTTTCTTT
TRBV2	15	NA	TRBD1	TRBJ1-5	CASSGDRGRSWPQHF	TGTGCCAGCAGTGGGGACAGGGGGCGATCGTGGCCCCAGCATTTT
TRBV10-3	13	NA	TRBD1	TRBJ1-2	CAISQTGGHGYTF	TGTGCCATCAGCCAGACAGGGGGCCATGGCTACACCTTC
TRBV11-2	15	NA	TRBD2	TRBJ2-7	CASSSGTSGAYEQYF	TGTGCCAGCAGCTCCGGGACTAGCGGGGCTTACGAGCAGTACTTC
TRBV19	13	NA	NA	TRBJ2-2	CASKKGKTGELFF	TGTGCCAGTAAGAAGGGAAAGACCGGGGAGCTGTTTTTT
TRBV30	17	NA	TRBD2	TRBJ2-3	CAWSSGLAGVGTDTQYF	TGTGCCTGGAGTTCCGGACTAGCGGGGGTTGGGACAGATACGCAGTATTTT
TRBV2	13	NA	NA	TRBJ2-2	CASSLTVTGELFF	TGTGCCAGCAGTCTGACAGTTACCGGGGAGCTGTTTTTT
TRBV9	15	NA	TRBD2	TRBJ2-7	CASSPREGNFGEQYF	TGTGCCAGCAGCCCGAGGGAGGGTAACTTCGGCGAGCAGTACTTC
TRBV14	16	NA	TRBD1	TRBJ2-7	CASSLAVAGGTNEQYF	TGTGCCAGCAGTCTTGCGGTGGCAGGGGGCACGAACGAGCAGTACTTC
TRBV9	16	NA	NA	TRBJ2-3	CASSVDEGHTTDTQYF	TGTGCCAGCAGCGTAGACGAGGGACACACCACAGATACGCAGTATTTT
TRBV15	14	NA	NA	TRBJ2-1	CATSRELQGYEQFF	TGTGCCACCAGCAGAGAATTACAGGGATATGAGCAGTTCTTC